A single T cell receptor (beta chain) is shown here with its context. Its antigen is undetermined. Trimming cost V 8 bases and J 9 bases; bases outside gene matches: 19. Germline loops: CDR1 SGHAT, CDR2 FQNNGV. There are 15 residues in the CDR3. The sample originates from a study of shared clonotypes between healthy human individuals. Overall study findings and caveats: Owing to a small donor count, the genetic and exposure-history diversity represented was limited. Sequencing depth was expected to affect clonotype sharing among donors.

Within Nashville, Tennessee resided all donors, each a Caucasian adult. Profiling relied on immunoSEQ multiplex PCR, and the TCRdb table lists in-frame clones only, not all of them. The table has more than 2,000,000 clones, approximately 95% seen once. The receptor comes from a man in his late teens or twenties in good health. Some clones in this sample may be carry-over from other donors' samples. Material: naive CD4+ T cells from PBMCs. This sample's subset: CD45RA+ positively selected. J is TRBJ2-7 and V is TRBV11-2, with 7 bases matching TRBD2. The CDR3 DNA is TGTGCCAGCGAAGACCGGCGGCTAGCGGAGAGGGGGCAGTACTTC. Amino acids: CASEDRRLAERGQYF.